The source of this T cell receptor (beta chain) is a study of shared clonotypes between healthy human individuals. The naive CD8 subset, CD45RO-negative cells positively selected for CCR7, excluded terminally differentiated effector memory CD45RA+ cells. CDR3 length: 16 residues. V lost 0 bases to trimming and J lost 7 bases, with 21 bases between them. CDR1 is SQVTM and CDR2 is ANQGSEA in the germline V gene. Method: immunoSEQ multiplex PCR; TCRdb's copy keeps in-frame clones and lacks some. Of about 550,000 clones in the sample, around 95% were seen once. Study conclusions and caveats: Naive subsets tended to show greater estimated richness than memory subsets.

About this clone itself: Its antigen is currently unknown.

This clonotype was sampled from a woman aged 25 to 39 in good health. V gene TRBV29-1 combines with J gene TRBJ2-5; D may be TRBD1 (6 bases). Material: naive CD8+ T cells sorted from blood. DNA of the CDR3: TGCAGCGTTGAAGATCTTATTTTAGGGGGTTTGGGGACCCAGTACTTC. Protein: CSVEDLILGGLGTQYF.